This T cell receptor beta chain was sequenced in a study of cytomegalovirus exposure and HLA in healthy donors. Study at large: Earlier, 95 million to 120 million unique TCR beta sequences were recovered from around 180 million T cells by an analysis. Whole-study findings and limits: What was likely a sequencing artifact was a cluster of highly shared sequence variants. Several of the most significant clusters appeared, in a later analysis, to be linked to common viral pathogens. TRBV6-2, TRBV6-3 and some other V segments were excluded as indistinguishable.

Turning to this clone: Its matching antigen is unknown.

This CDR3 has 14 residues. Germline-derived CDR1 and CDR2 are MNHEY and SVGAGI. Trimming removed 7 bases at V and 2 bases at J, with 15 bases between. Amplification used 60 Vbeta primers and 13 Jbeta primers. Sequencing used immunoSEQ multiplex PCR; TCRdb keeps in-frame clones, though not all of them. Of 100,000 or so clones listed, roughly 69% are singletons. This sequence was found in a human donor in good health. This rearrangement joins TRBV6-5 to TRBJ2-7; D is possibly TRBD1 (6 bases). The sample consisted of PBMCs. In DNA form, the CDR3 reads TGTGCCAGCATCGAGCACAGGGCTCCCTACGAGCAGTACTTC. Encoded protein: CASIEHRAPYEQYF.